This is a list of T cell receptor beta chains from one sample in a study of T cells in Graves' hyperthyroidism and ophthalmopathy. TCRdb passed the multiplex PCR reads through MiXCR, listing each CDR3 protein once. The top ten hold 29% of the sample, which has roughly 500,000 distinct CDR3 sequences, 15% to 20% seen once. The source material was blood. The source is a woman in her twenties or thirties with Graves' ophthalmopathy. Each CDR3 is given with its conserved first and last residue. Each record gives: J gene, clone size, D gene, V gene, CDR3 DNA, CDR3 protein. The D gene is left open where the match is weak. Expanded clones get a size class; other rows say once, few or many, or leave the size out.

j_call: TRBJ2-7
clone_size: NA
d_call: TRBD2
v_call: TRBV20-1
cdr3_nt: TGCAGTGCGTATAGCGGGACCGCAGACGAGCAGTACTTC
cdr3_aa: CSAYSGTADEQYF

j_call: TRBJ2-1
clone_size: many
d_call: NA
v_call: TRBV28
cdr3_nt: TGTGCCAGCAGTCCCCTCCAAAGCGGAAGCTCCTACAATGAGCAGTTCTTC
cdr3_aa: CASSPLQSGSSYNEQFF

j_call: TRBJ1-1
clone_size: many
d_call: NA
v_call: TRBV5-1
cdr3_nt: TGCGCCAGCAGCTTGGCCCAGATTAACACTGAAGCTTTCTTT
cdr3_aa: CASSLAQINTEAFF

j_call: TRBJ1-1
clone_size: many
d_call: NA
v_call: TRBV30
cdr3_nt: TGTGCCTGGAGTCCGCTAGCGAACACTGAAGCTTTCTTT
cdr3_aa: CAWSPLANTEAFF

j_call: TRBJ1-4
clone_size: many
d_call: NA
v_call: TRBV3-1
cdr3_nt: TGTGCCAGCAGCCAAGACGTGCGGGGGGCAACTAATGAAAAACTGTTTTTT
cdr3_aa: CASSQDVRGATNEKLFF

j_call: TRBJ1-4
clone_size: NA
d_call: TRBD1
v_call: TRBV28
cdr3_nt: TGTGCCAGCAGTTCCCCGGGACAGCTGATCGCACTGTTTTTT
cdr3_aa: CASSSPGQLIALFF

j_call: TRBJ2-3
clone_size: few
d_call: TRBD2
v_call: TRBV20-1
cdr3_nt: TGCAGTGCTAGAGGGGCTAGCGGGATTACAGATACGCAGTATTTT
cdr3_aa: CSARGASGITDTQYF

j_call: TRBJ1-2
clone_size: NA
d_call: NA
v_call: TRBV4-1
cdr3_nt: TGCGCCAGCAGCCAAACTTGGCTAAACTATGGCTACACCTTC
cdr3_aa: CASSQTWLNYGYTF

j_call: TRBJ2-5
clone_size: many
d_call: NA
v_call: TRBV2
cdr3_nt: TGTGCCAGCAGTGAAGGGGGGGCGGGGACCCAGTACTTC
cdr3_aa: CASSEGGAGTQYF

j_call: TRBJ1-6
clone_size: few
d_call: NA
v_call: TRBV6-1
cdr3_nt: TGTGCCAGCAGTGAGAGAGGATTACCCCTCCACTTT
cdr3_aa: CASSERGLPLHF

j_call: TRBJ1-3
clone_size: NA
d_call: NA
v_call: TRBV11-2
cdr3_nt: TGTGCCAGCGGTTTGATCGGAAACACCATATATTTT
cdr3_aa: CASGLIGNTIYF

j_call: TRBJ1-4
clone_size: NA
d_call: TRBD1
v_call: TRBV15
cdr3_nt: TGTGCCACCAGCAGAGGGGGACAGGGTGAAAAACTGTTTTTT
cdr3_aa: CATSRGGQGEKLFF

j_call: TRBJ2-3
clone_size: many
d_call: NA
v_call: TRBV7-2
cdr3_nt: TGTGCCAGCAGCTCGCTGGGCACAGATACGCAGTATTTT
cdr3_aa: CASSSLGTDTQYF

j_call: TRBJ2-1
clone_size: many
d_call: NA
v_call: TRBV28
cdr3_nt: TGTGCCAGCAGTCCCTTAGTGGAGGGGGCCAATGAGCAGTTCTTC
cdr3_aa: CASSPLVEGANEQFF

j_call: TRBJ2-7
clone_size: many
d_call: NA
v_call: TRBV18
cdr3_nt: TGTGCCAGCTCACGACTCATGGGGGCACATCGGTCCTACGAGCAGTACTTC
cdr3_aa: CASSRLMGAHRSYEQYF

j_call: TRBJ1-2
clone_size: NA
d_call: NA
v_call: TRBV25-1
cdr3_nt: TGTGCCAGCAGTGAATTGGGGGAGGATAGGAATGGCTACACCTTC
cdr3_aa: CASSELGEDRNGYTF

j_call: TRBJ1-2
clone_size: NA
d_call: NA
v_call: TRBV27
cdr3_nt: TGTGCCAGCAGTTTAGAGGTTGCCTCTAGGGAGACCTTC
cdr3_aa: CASSLEVASRETF

j_call: TRBJ2-1
clone_size: NA
d_call: TRBD1
v_call: TRBV28
cdr3_nt: TGTGCCAGCAGTTTATTTGGTATGGGGGTCGGGAAGGACAGGGTATACAATGAGCAGTTCTTC
cdr3_aa: CASSLFGMGVGKDRVYNEQFF

j_call: TRBJ1-4
clone_size: many
d_call: NA
v_call: TRBV20-1
cdr3_nt: TGCAGTGCTAGTGAGGGTGAGGAAGAAAAACTGTTTTTT
cdr3_aa: CSASEGEEEKLFF

j_call: TRBJ2-7
clone_size: few
d_call: TRBD1
v_call: TRBV5-8
cdr3_nt: TGTGCCAGCAGCCTAGACAGGGGGCGATCGAGTGAGCAGTACTTC
cdr3_aa: CASSLDRGRSSEQYF

j_call: TRBJ1-3
clone_size: once
d_call: NA
v_call: TRBV9
cdr3_nt: TGTGCCAGCAGCGTCGGCGGGGACACCATATATTTT
cdr3_aa: CASSVGGDTIYF

j_call: TRBJ2-1
clone_size: NA
d_call: TRBD1
v_call: TRBV12-3/TRBV12-4
cdr3_nt: TGTGCCAGCAGCCGATCCCCCGGGACAGTGTCTGATGAGCAGTTCTTC
cdr3_aa: CASSRSPGTVSDEQFF

j_call: TRBJ2-4
clone_size: many
d_call: NA
v_call: TRBV12-3/TRBV12-4
cdr3_nt: TGTGCCAGCAGTTCGGGACTTTCCAAAAACATTCAGTACTTC
cdr3_aa: CASSSGLSKNIQYF

j_call: TRBJ2-1
clone_size: many
d_call: NA
v_call: TRBV11-3
cdr3_nt: TGTGCCAGCAGCTTAGGACGGGGCAGCAATGAGCAGTTCTTC
cdr3_aa: CASSLGRGSNEQFF

j_call: TRBJ1-5
clone_size: NA
d_call: NA
v_call: TRBV12-3/TRBV12-4
cdr3_nt: TGTGCCAGCAGTTTAGCGCTAAGTGGGGCAAGGCGCCAGCCCCAGCATTTT
cdr3_aa: CASSLALSGARRQPQHF

j_call: TRBJ2-3
clone_size: few
d_call: NA
v_call: TRBV28
cdr3_nt: TGTGCCAGCAGTTCCGGGGGACAGTGGGATACGCAGTATTTT
cdr3_aa: CASSSGGQWDTQYF

j_call: TRBJ2-5
clone_size: many
d_call: NA
v_call: TRBV6-2/TRBV6-3
cdr3_nt: TGTGCCAGCAGCCACCGCGAGGTGACCCAGTACTTC
cdr3_aa: CASSHREVTQYF

j_call: TRBJ2-2
clone_size: few
d_call: NA
v_call: TRBV5-4
cdr3_nt: TGTGCCAGCGCCTTAACGTGGGTCAACACCGGGGAGCTGTTTTTT
cdr3_aa: CASALTWVNTGELFF

j_call: TRBJ2-7
clone_size: few
d_call: NA
v_call: TRBV28
cdr3_nt: TGTGCCAGCAGTTTTCGGCTAGTTGACGAGCAGTACTTC
cdr3_aa: CASSFRLVDEQYF

j_call: TRBJ2-2
clone_size: NA
d_call: TRBD2
v_call: TRBV19
cdr3_nt: TGTGCCAGCCAAGCGGGAGTGGAGAACACCGGGGAGCTGTTTTTT
cdr3_aa: CASQAGVENTGELFF

j_call: TRBJ1-5
clone_size: NA
d_call: TRBD1
v_call: TRBV28
cdr3_nt: TGTGCCAGCAGGCCACCGACAGGGTCCGGCCAGCCCCAGCATTTT
cdr3_aa: CASRPPTGSGQPQHF

j_call: TRBJ1-6
clone_size: NA
d_call: TRBD1
v_call: TRBV19
cdr3_nt: TGTGCCAGTAGACACGACAGGGATAAGTCACCCCTCCACTTT
cdr3_aa: CASRHDRDKSPLHF

j_call: TRBJ1-1
clone_size: many
d_call: NA
v_call: TRBV20-1
cdr3_nt: TGCAGTGCTACCCGGGAGATGAACACTGAAGCTTTCTTT
cdr3_aa: CSATREMNTEAFF

j_call: TRBJ2-5
clone_size: NA
d_call: TRBD1
v_call: TRBV5-6
cdr3_nt: TGTGCCAGCAGCAGGACAGGGTGGCAAGAGACCCAGTACTTC
cdr3_aa: CASSRTGWQETQYF

j_call: TRBJ2-1
clone_size: NA
d_call: NA
v_call: TRBV29-1
cdr3_nt: TGCAGCGTTGAAGTCGGTCTTTCCCCGTTCTTC
cdr3_aa: CSVEVGLSPFF

j_call: TRBJ2-1
clone_size: many
d_call: TRBD1
v_call: TRBV28
cdr3_nt: TGTGCCAGCAAAGAAACCGACAGGGTGGGAAATGAGCAGTTCTTC
cdr3_aa: CASKETDRVGNEQFF

j_call: TRBJ1-2
clone_size: NA
d_call: NA
v_call: TRBV10-2
cdr3_nt: TGCGCCAGCAGTGAGATGCCGTATTATGGCTACACCTTC
cdr3_aa: CASSEMPYYGYTF

j_call: TRBJ1-2
clone_size: many
d_call: NA
v_call: TRBV28
cdr3_nt: TGTGCCAGCAGTTTATGGGCAGCTCTTGGGGGTGGCTACACCTTC
cdr3_aa: CASSLWAALGGGYTF

j_call: TRBJ1-5
clone_size: NA
d_call: NA
v_call: TRBV19
cdr3_nt: TGTGCCAGTAGTATAGAGCTGGACATCAATCAGCCCCAGCATTTT
cdr3_aa: CASSIELDINQPQHF

j_call: TRBJ2-3
clone_size: many
d_call: NA
v_call: TRBV28
cdr3_nt: TGTGCCAGCAGTTTACCGGGAAGGGGTAGCACAGATACGCAGTATTTT
cdr3_aa: CASSLPGRGSTDTQYF

j_call: TRBJ2-1
clone_size: NA
d_call: NA
v_call: TRBV24-1
cdr3_nt: TGTGCCACCAGTGGTGCCGGTTGGGGCAATGAGCAGTTCTTC
cdr3_aa: CATSGAGWGNEQFF

j_call: TRBJ2-1
clone_size: many
d_call: TRBD2
v_call: TRBV2
cdr3_nt: TGTGCCAGCAGTGAAGGGTCGGCTAGCGGGGGCCACAATGAGCAGTTCTTC
cdr3_aa: CASSEGSASGGHNEQFF

j_call: TRBJ1-1
clone_size: many
d_call: NA
v_call: TRBV5-5
cdr3_nt: TGTGCCAGCACGCTGGGGGGGAGAAACACTGAAGCTTTCTTT
cdr3_aa: CASTLGGRNTEAFF

j_call: TRBJ2-5
clone_size: NA
d_call: NA
v_call: TRBV24-1
cdr3_nt: TGTGCCACCAGTGATTTGGTTGGCGCCGGAGGGGGAGAGACCCAGTACTTC
cdr3_aa: CATSDLVGAGGGETQYF

j_call: TRBJ2-1
clone_size: NA
d_call: TRBD1
v_call: TRBV10-3
cdr3_nt: TGTGCCGTCAGTGCCTCACTCCGGGACAGATACAATGAGCAGTTCTTC
cdr3_aa: CAVSASLRDRYNEQFF

j_call: TRBJ2-1
clone_size: few
d_call: TRBD2
v_call: TRBV7-2
cdr3_nt: TGTGCCAGCAGACTTAGCGGGAGGGATGAGCAGTTCTTC
cdr3_aa: CASRLSGRDEQFF

j_call: TRBJ1-1
clone_size: many
d_call: NA
v_call: TRBV6-1
cdr3_nt: TGTGCCAGCAGTGACAACCAGCCCCGATACACTGAAGCTTTCTTT
cdr3_aa: CASSDNQPRYTEAFF